The 29 T cell receptor beta chains below come from one sample, sequenced in a study of identical twins. TCRdb reprocessed the 5' RACE reads with MiXCR, giving one entry per CDR3 protein. The sample includes approximately 500,000 distinct CDR3 sequences, less than 25% seen only once; the top ten take 2.9%. These same data were also listed under a study on T cells expressing NK-cell markers.

The sequencing input was CD4+ T cells sorted from blood. The receptors originated from a woman under 30 in good health.

There are a few counts of this clonotype. The chain carries TRBV7-3 and TRBJ1-1; D remains ambiguous. CDR3 length: 13 residues. Germline CDR1 and CDR2: SGHTA and FQGTGA. Trimming took off 4 bases at V and 8 bases at J, with 14 bases between the two ends. CDR3 in DNA: TGTGCCAGCAGCTCGACTATCGGGGTAGAAGCTTTCTTT. As protein: CASSSTIGVEAFF.

This clonotype was seen at least ten times. As DNA, the CDR3 is TGCAGCGTCCGACAGGGGGATTCTGGAAACACCATATATTTT. This codes for CSVRQGDSGNTIYF. The gene calls are TRBV29-1 and TRBJ1-3, with 9 bases aligning to TRBD1. This CDR3 has 14 amino acids. Germline V gene data show CDR1 as SQVTM and CDR2 as ANQGSEA. V lost 6 bases and J lost 1; bases outside the gene matches: 4.

The rearrangement links TRBV6-2 or TRBV6-3 to TRBJ2-1; the match to TRBD1 covers 7 bases. Germline V gives CDR1 MNHEY, CDR2 SVGEGT. This CDR3 is built from 13 residues. V shed 6 bases, J shed 6 bases, and the junction held 5 bases outside the gene matches. CDR3 loop: CASSDRARNEQFF. As DNA, the CDR3 is TGTGCCAGCAGCGACAGGGCGCGCAATGAGCAGTTCTTC.

The rearrangement joins TRBV7-2 to TRBJ1-2; D remains unclear. Trimming shortened V by 6 bases and J by 2 bases, and 13 bases separated the two germline ends. This CDR3 contains 14 residues. CDR1 and CDR2 from the germline V gene are SGHTA and FQGNSA. This CDR3 reads CASSVTRANYGYTF. The CDR3 DNA sequence: TGTGCCAGCAGTGTGACGCGTGCCAACTATGGCTACACCTTC.

In this sample, this clonotype turned up a few times. The chain recombines TRBV5-1 with TRBJ1-3; 7 bases agree with TRBD1. The germline V gene has CDR1 SGHRS and CDR2 YFSETQ. This CDR3 spans 15 amino acids. V was pared by 4 bases and J by 5 bases, with 9 bases of the junction left unmatched. In DNA, the CDR3 is TGCGCCAGCAGCCCCGAAGCGGGACAGCGAAACACCATATATTTT. Translation gives CASSPEAGQRNTIYF.

This clonotype showed up just a few times. V is TRBV18 and J is TRBJ2-1; tentative D call: TRBD2 (7 bases). The CDR3 consists of 16 residues. Trimming took 2 bases from V and 7 from J, leaving 18 bases between them. CDR1 and CDR2 (germline): KGHSH, LQKENI. The CDR3 loop is CASSPGGTGGKNEQFF. CDR3 DNA sequence: TGTGCCAGCTCACCAGGTGGAACGGGGGGCAAAAATGAGCAGTTCTTC. The full variable domain, in which reference TRBV18 and TRBJ2-1 provide the parts outside the CDR3, is NAGVMQNPRHLVRRRGQEARLRCSPMKGHSHVYWYRQLPEEGLKFMVYLQKENIIDESGMPKERFSAEFPKEGPSILRIQQVVRGDSAAYFCASSPGGTGGKNEQFFGPGTRLTVL.

This clonotype was counted between two and nine times. The CDR3 loop is CASKLQGAATGELFF. CDR3 DNA sequence: TGTGCCAGCAAATTACAGGGGGCGGCCACCGGGGAGCTGTTTTTT. The V call is TRBV28, the J call TRBJ2-2; 9 nucleotides agree with TRBD1. Germline CDR1 is MDHEN and CDR2 is SYDVKM. This CDR3 region has 15 residues. With V trimmed by 7 bases and J by 4 bases, 7 bases remained unmatched.

The rearrangement joins TRBV20-1 to TRBJ2-3; D gene uncertain. Germline CDR1 and CDR2: DFQATT and SNEGSKA (reference sequence). The V end was cut by 5 bases, the J end by 0 bases, with 12 bases between. The CDR3 is 14 residues long. CDR3 nucleotides: TGCAGTGCTCACCCCGGTCGTAGCACAGATACGCAGTATTTT. Amino acid sequence: CSAHPGRSTDTQYF.

The chain is built from TRBV2 and TRBJ1-2; D gene uncertain. Trimming removed 7 bases at V and 2 bases at J, with 14 bases between. Germline-derived CDR1 and CDR2 are SNHLY and FYNNEI. The CDR3 has 14 residues. The CDR3 protein is CASIKDPLNYGYTF. The CDR3 DNA reads as TGTGCCAGCATAAAAGACCCGCTCAACTATGGCTACACCTTC.

This clonotype was counted a few times. The chain couples TRBV20-1 to TRBJ2-1; TRBD2 agrees at 10 bases. V was clipped by 6 bases and J by 7 bases; unmatched bases: 6. CDR3 length: 13 residues. From germline, CDR1 is DFQATT and CDR2 SNEGSKA (reference sequence). CDR3 protein: CSAPLAGANEQFF. The CDR3 coding sequence is TGCAGTGCACCCCTAGCGGGAGCTAATGAGCAGTTCTTC.

This clonotype appeared a few times. V and J are TRBV10-2 and TRBJ2-7; a weak D match, TRBD2 (7 bases). Looked up from germline, CDR1 is WSHSY and CDR2 is SAAADI. The CDR3 is 15 amino acids. The V gene lost 3 bases and the J gene lost 3 bases, with 15 bases spanning the gap. The CDR3 here is CASSDPGGGIYEQYF. Written as DNA, the CDR3 is TGCGCCAGCAGTGATCCGGGGGGCGGAATCTACGAGCAGTACTTC.

The chain is built from TRBV6-1 and TRBJ2-1; D perhaps matches TRBD1 (6 bases). Looked up from germline, CDR1 is MNHNS and CDR2 is SASEGT. There are 16 residues in the CDR3. The germline V and J ends were trimmed by 6 bases and 4 bases, with 19 bases remaining between them. The CDR3 nucleotides read TGTGCCAGCAGGGAAACAGGGCCCCATCGGTACAATGAGCAGTTCTTC. This encodes CASRETGPHRYNEQFF.

This clonotype was counted at least ten times. The chain employs TRBV5-1 and TRBJ2-3, with D possibly called TRBD1 or TRBD2 (6 bases each). This CDR3 region has 16 residues. V gave up 1 base and J gave up 7 bases, with 19 bases separating them. Germline loops: CDR1 SGHRS, CDR2 YFSETQ. CDR3 residues: CASSLSGAASGNTQYF. CDR3 coding DNA: TGCGCCAGCAGCTTGTCGGGGGCTGCGTCGGGGAATACGCAGTATTTT.

This clonotype was detected only a few times. The chain is built from TRBV20-1 and TRBJ2-1; D is uncertain. Germline V lookup: CDR1 DFQATT, CDR2 SNEGSKA (reference sequence). V was cut by 2 bases and J by 7 bases, with 12 bases left in between. The CDR3 extends over 13 amino acids. CDR3 sequence: CSARWATLNEQFF. CDR3 in DNA: TGCAGTGCTAGATGGGCGACATTAAATGAGCAGTTCTTC.

This clonotype was detected only a few times. V is TRBV15 and J is TRBJ2-1; maybe TRBD2 (5 bases). Per the germline V gene, CDR1 is LNHNV and CDR2 is YYDKDF (reference sequence). The CDR3 contains 15 residues. V lost 3 bases, J lost 7 bases, and 16 bases lay in between. The CDR3 reads CATSSLLGGSNEQFF. The CDR3 DNA is TGTGCCACCAGCAGTCTACTAGGCGGGTCAAATGAGCAGTTCTTC.

The chain links TRBV12-3 or TRBV12-4 to TRBJ1-2; a weak D match, TRBD1 (6 bases). The CDR3 is made up of 13 amino acids. The ends were cut back, 5 bases at V and 6 bases at J, with 13 bases in the middle. CDR3 loop: CASSRQALDGYTF. The CDR3 coding sequence is TGTGCCAGCAGTCGACAGGCCCTGGATGGCTACACCTTC.

The chain recombines TRBV10-3 with TRBJ2-2; TRBD1 aligns across 7 bases. The CDR3 runs 14 residues. V lost 10 bases, J lost 6 bases, and 11 bases stayed unmatched. CDR1 is ENHRY and CDR2 is SYGVKD in the germline V gene. As DNA, the CDR3 is TGTGCCACCGAGACAGGGTTCGGTTCCGGGGAGCTGTTTTTT. It translates to CATETGFGSGELFF.

This clonotype appeared a few times. J is TRBJ2-1 and V is TRBV5-1, with D maybe TRBD1 (6 bases). In germline, CDR1 is SGHRS, CDR2 YFSETQ. Trimming took off 4 bases at V and 10 bases at J, with 15 bases between the two ends. The CDR3 loop spans 13 amino acids. CDR3 region: CASSSGTYREQFF. The CDR3 DNA is TGCGCCAGCAGCAGTGGGACATACAGGGAGCAGTTCTTC.

This clonotype was observed a handful of times. The V gene is TRBV27, the J gene TRBJ1-6; a weak D match, TRBD1 (6 bases). This CDR3 has 14 amino acids. Trimming shortened V by 6 bases and J by 7 bases, and 13 bases separated the two germline ends. CDR1 is MNHEY and CDR2 is SMNVEV in the germline V gene (reference sequence). CDR3 sequence (DNA): TGTGCCAGCAGAGCAGGGGAAGTGAATTCACCCCTCCACTTT. Protein sequence: CASRAGEVNSPLHF.

This clonotype was seen a handful of times. The chain links TRBV11-1 to TRBJ2-1; 16 bases are shared with TRBD2. The junction had 5 bases not matched to a gene; V was cut back by 0 bases and J by 0 bases. Germline CDR1 is SGHAT and CDR2 is FQDESV (reference sequence). There are 20 residues in the CDR3. The CDR3 protein is CASSLAKGLAGGSSYNEQFF. As DNA, the CDR3 is TGTGCCAGCAGCTTAGCGAAGGGACTAGCGGGGGGGAGCTCCTACAATGAGCAGTTCTTC.

This clonotype was detected only a few times. This chain joins TRBV18 and TRBJ2-1; D might be TRBD1 or TRBD2, each matching 5 bases. The germline V and J ends were trimmed by 8 bases and 7 bases, with 18 bases remaining between them. Germline V gene lookup returns CDR1 KGHSH and CDR2 LQKENI. The CDR3 covers 14 residues. CDR3 in amino acids: CASRVGERYNEQFF. The CDR3 DNA reads as TGTGCCAGCCGCGTGGGGGAGCGATATAATGAGCAGTTCTTC.

In this sample, this clonotype turned up a few times. CDR3: CAISREGGQGSYEQYF. The CDR3 bases are TGTGCCATCAGCCGAGAGGGGGGACAGGGGTCCTACGAGCAGTACTTC. The chain joins TRBV10-3 to TRBJ2-7, with TRBD1 identical over 10 bases. The germline V gene encodes CDR1 ENHRY and CDR2 SYGVKD. The CDR3 has 16 residues. Trimming took 6 bases from V and 1 from J; bases not matched to a gene: 9.

This clonotype was observed a handful of times. The V gene is TRBV12-3 or TRBV12-4, the J gene TRBJ2-2, with D perhaps TRBD1 (6 bases). Deletions cut 2 bases from V and 5 bases from J, with 12 bases between. The CDR3 consists of 15 residues. CDR3 region: CASSLRDTRTGELFF. The DNA of the CDR3 is TGTGCCAGCAGTTTAAGGGACACAAGGACCGGGGAGCTGTTTTTT.

This clonotype occurred a few times. V usage is TRBV7-8 and J usage is TRBJ2-2; D gene unclear. Germline V gene lookup returns CDR1 SGHVS and CDR2 FQNEAQ. The ends were cut back, 1 base at V and 7 bases at J, with 10 bases in the middle. CDR3 length: 14 residues. CDR3 DNA sequence: TGTGCCAGCAGCTTAGAGCGTGTAGGCGGGGAGCTGTTTTTT. Amino acid sequence: CASSLERVGGELFF.

This clonotype was counted a few times. This chain links TRBV21-1 with TRBJ2-3; TRBD2, the table's D call, lacks a check against the DNA. TRBV21-1 counts as a pseudogene. This CDR3 is 11 amino acids long. The CDR3 coding sequence is TGTGCCAGCAGCAAGCGGGACCCTAGCGGGTTT. Its translation is CASSKRDPSGF.

The chain couples TRBV12-3 or TRBV12-4 to TRBJ1-1; D unclear. The CDR3 has 13 amino acids. Trimming shortened V by 7 bases and J by 0 bases, and 9 bases separated the two germline ends. The DNA of the CDR3 is TGTGCCAGCACCCTTCTGGTGAACACTGAAGCTTTCTTT. Amino acid sequence: CASTLLVNTEAFF.

There are a few counts of this clonotype. The chain has TRBV20-1 and TRBJ2-3, with D maybe TRBD1 (6 bases). This CDR3 comprises 13 residues. Between the trimmed V and J ends, which lost 5 bases and 4 bases, there was a span of 13 bases. The V gene's germline CDR1 is DFQATT and CDR2 SNEGSKA (reference sequence). DNA for the CDR3: TGCAGTGCTCAAGGGGGTACGGCAGATACGCAGTATTTT. Amino acids: CSAQGGTADTQYF.

The chain combines TRBV7-2 with TRBJ1-2; 8 bases are a match to TRBD1. With V trimmed by 5 bases and J by 4 bases, 12 bases remained unmatched. The CDR3 contains 16 residues. Per germline, CDR1 SGHTA and CDR2 FQGNSA. The CDR3 region is CASSPRQGSFGYGYTF. Here the CDR3 DNA reads TGTGCCAGCAGCCCTAGACAGGGGTCGTTTGGCTATGGCTACACCTTC.

The V call is TRBV2, the J call TRBJ2-4; D tentatively fits TRBD1 or TRBD2 (5 bases each). Trimming removed 7 bases from V and 6 bases from J, with 19 bases in between. Per germline, CDR1 SNHLY and CDR2 FYNNEI. CDR3 size: 15 residues. CDR3 coding DNA: TGTGCCAGCACACAAGACAGTGCCCGGGGAAACATTCAGTACTTC. Translation: CASTQDSARGNIQYF.